The entry below describes one T cell receptor (beta chain). Authors' analysis steps: It was from reference gene primer amplification that nucleated cell counts were estimated. The protocol was immunoSEQ multiplex PCR, while the TCRdb copy is restricted to in-frame clones and leaves out a portion. V and J calls plus clone size are reproduced from that table; the DNA served to infer D and trimming. The sample lists about 140,000 clones; about 86% were seen once. The record originates from a study of blood T cell repertoires in COVID-19. Study-level information: COVID-19 samples collected from the United States, Italy and Spain covered acute and convalescent phases. The analysed material was cDNA or gDNA that came from T cells, B-cell-depleted T cells, or PBMCs.

The length of the CDR3 is 13 residues. Looked up from germline, CDR1 is SGHKS and CDR2 is YYEKEE (reference sequence). Between the trimmed V and J ends, which lost 3 bases and 2 bases, there was a span of 9 bases. The sequenced sample consisted of peripheral blood. This rearrangement joins TRBV5-5 to TRBJ2-7; D is possibly TRBD1 (5 bases). The clonotype originates from an older woman with acute or convalescent COVID-19. The CDR3 here is CASSSGQPYEQYF. The CDR3 nucleotides are TGTGCCAGCAGCTCCGGACAACCCTACGAGCAGTACTTC.